Presented here are 8 T cell receptor beta chains from one specimen sequenced in a study of blood T cell repertoires in COVID-19. Using immunoSEQ multiplex PCR, the repertoire was profiled, and TCRdb retains in-frame clones only, with some absent. The sample records roughly 66,000 clones, 90% to 95% being singletons. Material for sequencing was peripheral blood. The origin of the receptors is a human donor in a cohort sampled during active COVID-19.

The rearrangement joins TRBV19 to TRBJ1-2, with TRBD1 matching 10 bases. Germline assignment: CDR1 LNHDA and CDR2 SQIVND (reference sequence). Trimming cost V 5 bases and J 8 bases; bases outside gene matches: 8. This CDR3 contains 14 residues. The CDR3 DNA follows: TGTGCCAGTAGTGGATCGACAGGGGGCGGGGGCTACACCTTC. It encodes CASSGSTGGGGYTF.

This sequence joins TRBV29-1 and TRBJ2-5, with TRBD2 matching 9 bases. The germline gives CDR1 SQVTM, CDR2 ANQGSEA. J gave up 5 bases and V 5 bases, and 6 bases lay outside the gene matches. CDR3 size: 13 residues. The CDR3 DNA sequence: TGCAGCGTTAGGGTAGCGGGAGTGGAGACCCAGTACTTC. It translates to CSVRVAGVETQYF.

The V gene is TRBV6-2 or TRBV6-3, the J gene TRBJ2-7; 9 bases map to TRBD2. This CDR3 has 14 residues. V shed 8 bases, J shed 7 bases, and the junction held 12 bases outside the gene matches. Germline V gene sequence: CDR1 MNHEY, CDR2 SVGEGT. The CDR3 bases are TGTGCCAGCGGCCGGGGTAGCGGGGGTGAGGAGCAGTACTTC. Translating gives CASGRGSGGEEQYF.

The chain employs TRBV3-1 (or the pseudogene TRBV3-2) and TRBJ1-3; perhaps TRBD1 as D (5 bases). The V gene's germline CDR1 is LGHDT and CDR2 YNNKEL (reference sequence). This CDR3 is built from 16 residues. Trimming stripped 4 bases from V and 0 bases from J, with 13 bases between. CDR3 residues: CASSPEWGYSGNTIYF. The CDR3 bases are TGTGCCAGCAGCCCGGAGTGGGGCTACTCTGGAAACACCATATATTTT.

The chain carries TRBV19 and TRBJ2-1; 7 positions match TRBD2. The V gene end was trimmed by 6 bases and the J gene end by 8 bases; junction bases not matched to a gene: 10. Germline assignment: CDR1 LNHDA and CDR2 SQIVND (reference sequence). CDR3 size: 14 residues. In DNA form, the CDR3 reads TGTGCCAGTAGAGGACTAGTGGGGAGGGATGAGCAGTTCTTC. It is translated as CASRGLVGRDEQFF.

The rearrangement uses TRBV5-1 and TRBJ1-2; D is unresolved. Trimming cost V 3 bases and J 5 bases, with 11 bases left between them. Germline V CDR1 and CDR2: SGHRS, YFSETQ. The CDR3 sequence is 13 residues long. The CDR3 reads CASSSATGYGYTF. In nucleotides, the CDR3 is TGCGCCAGCAGCTCCGCGACCGGGTATGGCTACACCTTC.

This chain links TRBV30 with TRBJ1-2, with TRBD1 identical over 8 bases. With 0 bases clipped from V and 4 bases from J, the junction kept 4 bases outside the gene matches. Per the germline V gene, CDR1 is GTSNPN and CDR2 is SVGIG (reference sequence). This CDR3 contains 14 residues. The CDR3 coding sequence is TGTGCCTGGAGTGTAAACAGGGGGGGCTATGGCTACACCTTC. This encodes CAWSVNRGGYGYTF. Full variable domain (missing parts from reference TRBV30 and TRBJ1-2): SQTIHQWPATLVQPVGSPLSLECTVEGTSNPNLYWYRQAAGRGLQLLFYSVGIGQISSEVPQNLSASRPQDRQFILSSKKLLLSDSGFYLCAWSVNRGGYGYTFGSGTRLTVV.

The chain couples TRBV5-6 to TRBJ2-5, with TRBD2 identical over 7 bases. Per germline, CDR1 SGHDT and CDR2 YYEEEE. The CDR3 loop spans 13 amino acids. With 2 bases clipped from V and 13 bases from J, the junction kept 11 bases outside the gene matches. CDR3 nucleotide sequence: TGTGCCAGCAGCTTCACTAGCGTCCAAAATCCGTACTTC. Encoded protein: CASSFTSVQNPYF.